Below are 29 T cell receptor beta chains sequenced from a single sample in a study of cytomegalovirus exposure and HLA in healthy donors. PCR used 60 Vbeta primers and 13 Jbeta primers. Repertoires were generated with immunoSEQ multiplex PCR, while TCRdb's copy carries only in-frame clones and drops some. The table lists approximately 100,000 clones, approximately 72% of them singletons, with around an eighth in the top ten. Sequences were obtained from PBMCs. Receptor source: a male donor in good health and CMV-seropositive.

The chain combines TRBV10-3 with TRBJ1-5, with D perhaps matching TRBD1 (5 bases). The CDR3 spans 14 residues. Germline CDR1 reads ENHRY; CDR2 reads SYGVKD. V was cut by 6 bases and J by 1 base, with 10 bases left in between. The chain's CDR3 is CAISPGLSNQPQHF. The CDR3 DNA sequence: TGTGCCATCAGCCCAGGGTTAAGCAATCAGCCCCAGCATTTT.

V and J are TRBV6-1 and TRBJ1-2; tentative D call: TRBD1 (5 bases). With 1 base removed from V and 4 bases from J, the gap between germline ends came to 16 bases. This CDR3 has 16 amino acids. Germline V gene data show CDR1 as MNHNS and CDR2 as SASEGT. DNA of the CDR3: TGTGCCAGCAGTGAAGTTGGAGGGGATGGGGTCTATGGCTACACCTTC. The encoded protein is CASSEVGGDGVYGYTF.

The gene calls are TRBV5-6 and TRBJ2-7; 10 nucleotides align to TRBD1. Germline V gene lookup returns CDR1 SGHDT and CDR2 YYEEEE. V dropped 3 bases and J dropped 2; count of bases not matched to a gene: 2. The CDR3 consists of 14 residues. The CDR3 protein is CASSSGTGAYEQYV. The CDR3 DNA sequence: TGTGCCAGCAGCTCGGGGACAGGGGCCTACGAGCAGTACGTC.

The J gene is TRBJ2-5, the V gene TRBV6-5, with 7 bases aligning to TRBD1. The junction had 8 bases not matched to a gene; V was cut back by 6 bases and J by 4 bases. The CDR3 covers 14 residues. CDR1 is MNHEY, CDR2 SVGAGI, per germline. The CDR3, as DNA: TGTGCCAGCAGAGCGGCAGGGGGTGTAGAGACCCAGTACTTC. It specifies CASRAAGGVETQYF.

The rearrangement uses TRBV9 and TRBJ2-3; 9 positions agree with TRBD2. The CDR3 length is 14 residues. CDR1 and CDR2 from the germline V gene are SGDLS and YYNGEE. CDR3 sequence: CAGSRGGVRDTQYF. For the CDR3, the DNA is TGTGCTGGGTCGCGGGGGGGCGTCCGGGATACGCAGTATTTT.

This clone was seen once. CDR3 sequence: CASSLTRDRGEAFF. The CDR3 bases are TGCGCCAGCAGCTTAACCCGCGACAGGGGTGAAGCTTTCTTT. This rearrangement joins TRBV5-1 to TRBJ1-1, with 8 positions matching TRBD1. Germline V gives CDR1 SGHRS, CDR2 YFSETQ. The CDR3 length is 14 residues. Germline trimming cut 2 bases from V and 7 bases from J; bases unmatched to any gene: 7.

V is TRBV7-9 and J is TRBJ2-7; perhaps TRBD2 as D (7 bases). The CDR3 contains 16 residues. In germline, CDR1 is SEHNR, CDR2 FQNEAQ (reference sequence). The germline V and J ends were trimmed by 1 base and 2 bases, with 15 bases remaining between them. The DNA for the CDR3 is TGTGCCAGCAGCTTAGTTAGGGGGGGTGACACCTACGAGCAGTACTTC. Translated, it gives CASSLVRGGDTYEQYF.

CDR3 protein: CAWSASASVHGYTF. The CDR3 DNA follows: TGTGCCTGGAGCGCCAGCGCCTCGGTTCACGGCTACACCTTC. The gene calls are TRBV30 and TRBJ1-2; D gene unclear. Germline V lookup: CDR1 GTSNPN, CDR2 SVGIG (reference sequence). V was cut by 3 bases and J by 8 bases, with 19 bases left in between. This CDR3 is built from 14 residues. Drawing the rest from reference TRBV30 and TRBJ1-2, the complete variable domain is SQTIHQWPATLVQPVGSPLSLECTVEGTSNPNLYWYRQAAGRGLQLLFYSVGIGQISSEVPQNLSASRPQDRQFILSSKKLLLSDSGFYLCAWSASASVHGYTFGSGTRLTVV.

The chain recombines TRBV19 with TRBJ2-6; unclear D gene. Per the germline V gene, CDR1 is LNHDA and CDR2 is SQIVND (reference sequence). Trimming cost V 5 bases and J 0 bases, with 8 bases left between them. The CDR3 sequence is 15 residues long. CDR3 residues: CASSPLLSGANVLTF. The CDR3 coding sequence is TGTGCCAGTAGTCCACTCCTCTCTGGGGCCAACGTCCTGACTTTC.

V is TRBV4-1 and J is TRBJ1-1; possible D gene TRBD1, 6 bases. Germline CDR1 is MGHRA and CDR2 is YSYEKL. This CDR3 has 15 amino acids. V dropped 0 bases and J dropped 4 bases, with 12 bases sitting between them. This CDR3 is CASSQEGRGGTEAFF. The DNA for the CDR3 is TGCGCCAGCAGCCAAGAAGGTAGGGGGGGCACTGAAGCTTTCTTT.

In this sample, this clone turned up a few times. The J gene is TRBJ1-4, the V gene TRBV4-1; TRBD1 aligns across 7 bases. The germline CDR1 and CDR2 sequences are MGHRA and YSYEKL. J gave up 10 bases and V 0 bases, and 11 bases lay outside the gene matches. The CDR3 contains 16 residues. The CDR3 DNA is TGCGCCAGCAGCCAAGATCGTATGACAGGGTCTAGAAAACTGTTTTTT. It is translated as CASSQDRMTGSRKLFF.

This clone turned up a few times. The chain joins TRBV5-6 to TRBJ1-6, with D possibly TRBD1 on 5 matching bases. From germline, CDR1 is SGHDT and CDR2 YYEEEE. Between the trimmed V and J ends, which lost 4 bases and 9 bases, there was a span of 14 bases. The CDR3 consists of 14 residues. Here the CDR3 DNA reads TGTGCCAGCAGCCCCCGGGGGGTGTTTTCACCCCTCCACTTT. This codes for CASSPRGVFSPLHF.

This sequence joins TRBV7-2 and TRBJ2-7, with D unresolved. V gave up 1 base and J gave up 2 bases, with 9 bases separating them. Per germline, CDR1 SGHTA and CDR2 FQGNSA. The CDR3 has 14 amino acids. CDR3 sequence: CASSLGRLTYEQYF. DNA of the CDR3: TGTGCCAGCAGCTTAGGCAGGCTTACCTACGAGCAGTACTTC.

Here the CDR3 reads CASSLTIRGDTQYF. The CDR3 DNA is TGTGCCAGCAGCTTAACGATTCGGGGAGATACGCAGTATTTT. This sequence joins TRBV7-7 and TRBJ2-3; a possible D gene is TRBD2 (5 bases). V was shortened by 2 bases and J by 5 bases, with 11 bases between the two germline ends. Germline CDR1 SSHAT, CDR2 FNYEAQ (reference sequence). The CDR3 extends over 14 amino acids.

The genes are TRBV5-1 and TRBJ1-5; unclear D gene. Trimming cost V 0 bases and J 4 bases, with 11 bases left between them. In germline, CDR1 is SGHRS, CDR2 YFSETQ. The CDR3 consists of 15 residues. The CDR3 region has the DNA TGCGCCAGCAGCTTGGGCGGTTCGCGGAATCAGCCCCAGCATTTT. Translating gives CASSLGGSRNQPQHF. Full variable domain (missing parts from reference TRBV5-1 and TRBJ1-5): KAGVTQTPRYLIKTRGQQVTLSCSPISGHRSVSWYQQTPGQGLQFLFEYFSETQRNKGNFPGRFSGRQFSNSRSEMNVSTLELGDSALYLCASSLGGSRNQPQHFGDGTRLSIL.

This clone was seen a handful of times. This chain uses TRBV5-1 with TRBJ1-1; D uncertain. Trimming shortened V by 0 bases and J by 3 bases, and 12 bases separated the two germline ends. The germline V gene encodes CDR1 SGHRS and CDR2 YFSETQ. The CDR3 is made up of 15 amino acids. Written as DNA, the CDR3 is TGCGCCAGCAGCTTGGCAGCGGGGTTGGACACTGAAGCTTTCTTT. Protein: CASSLAAGLDTEAFF.

This clone has more than one count but fewer than ten. This chain links TRBV5-1 with TRBJ2-2; 10 bases fit TRBD2. The V segment lost 4 bases and the J segment 5 bases; nucleotides outside the gene matches: 8. Per germline, CDR1 SGHRS and CDR2 YFSETQ. This CDR3 contains 16 residues. CDR3 sequence (DNA): TGCGCCAGCAGCCCCGGACTAGCGGAGATAACCGGGGAGCTGTTTTTT. It specifies CASSPGLAEITGELFF.

This clone was counted once. The chain links TRBV6-5 to TRBJ2-7; the D gene is possibly TRBD1 (5 bases). Germline CDR1 reads MNHEY; CDR2 reads SVGAGI. The CDR3 covers 15 residues. The V gene lost 2 bases and the J gene lost 2 bases, with 13 bases spanning the gap. The CDR3 nucleotides read TGTGCCAGCAGTTACGGGCCGGCAGGGCCCTACGAGCAGTACTTC. Amino acid sequence: CASSYGPAGPYEQYF.

The gene calls are TRBV19 and TRBJ2-2; 7 nucleotides agree with TRBD2. CDR3 length equals 16 residues. Germline V lookup: CDR1 LNHDA, CDR2 SQIVND (reference sequence). J lost 1 base, V lost 4 bases, and 6 bases had no gene match. Here the CDR3 reads CASSSYSGLNTGELFF. The CDR3 region has the DNA TGTGCCAGTAGTAGCTATAGCGGGCTGAACACCGGGGAGCTGTTTTTT.

This clone showed up just a few times. The CDR3 nucleotides are TGTGCCAGCAGCTTGGTCGGAGCGGGGGGCCAAGAGACCCAGTACTTC. Encoded protein: CASSLVGAGGQETQYF. This sequence joins TRBV5-6 and TRBJ2-5; 9 positions match TRBD2. This CDR3 is built from 16 residues. J lost 1 base, V lost 0 bases, and 4 bases had no gene match. Per the germline V gene, CDR1 is SGHDT and CDR2 is YYEEEE.

The chain combines TRBV30 with TRBJ1-6; TRBD1 matches at 9 bases. The CDR3 contains 15 residues. Losses at the gene ends were 2 bases for V and 10 bases for J; bases not matched to a gene: 9. The germline gives CDR1 GTSNPN, CDR2 SVGIG (reference sequence). The CDR3 reads CAWSTGTGRRSPLHF. CDR3 nucleotides: TGTGCCTGGAGTACGGGGACAGGGCGACGGTCACCCCTCCACTTT.

The V call is TRBV27, the J call TRBJ1-6; 8 bases align to TRBD1. Trimming at V came to 5 bases and at J to 8 bases, leaving 5 bases not matched to a gene. Germline V CDR1 and CDR2: MNHEY, SMNVEV (reference sequence). The CDR3 contains 14 residues. CDR3 bases: TGTGCCAGCAGTCGCGACAGGGGTTATTCACCCCTCCACTTT. Translation: CASSRDRGYSPLHF.

The V gene is TRBV7-9, the J gene TRBJ1-1; 7 bases are shared with TRBD1. V gave up 5 bases and J gave up 1 base; unmatched junction bases: 4. Germline assignment: CDR1 SEHNR and CDR2 FQNEAQ (reference sequence). This CDR3 contains 14 residues. In DNA form, the CDR3 reads TGTGCCAGCAGCATATGGGACAGGAACACTGAAGCTTTCTTT. Protein sequence: CASSIWDRNTEAFF.

This chain links TRBV28 with TRBJ2-7; a weak D match, TRBD1 (5 bases). V shed 2 bases and J shed 2 bases, with 10 bases lying between them. There are 14 residues in the CDR3. Germline V lookup: CDR1 MDHEN, CDR2 SYDVKM. CDR3 in amino acids: CASSLAGLPYEQYF. CDR3 bases: TGTGCCAGCAGTTTAGCAGGGCTCCCCTACGAGCAGTACTTC. Using reference TRBV28 and TRBJ2-7 for the parts outside the CDR3, the full variable domain is DVKVTQSSRYLVKRTGEKVFLECVQDMDHENMFWYRQDPGLGLRLIYFSYDVKMKEKGDIPEGYSVSREKKERFSLILESASTNQTSMYLCASSLAGLPYEQYFGPGTRLTVT.

The sample holds a few counts of this clone. This rearrangement joins TRBV9 to TRBJ1-1; D possibly corresponds to TRBD1 (6 bases). This CDR3 has 15 residues. The V gene lost 4 bases and the J gene lost 1 base, with 14 bases spanning the gap. The germline gives CDR1 SGDLS, CDR2 YYNGEE. The CDR3: CASSPTGTSNTEAFF. CDR3 bases: TGTGCCAGCAGCCCAACCGGGACATCGAACACTGAAGCTTTCTTT.

The V call is TRBV6-5, the J call TRBJ1-6; D not resolved. Germline V gene sequence: CDR1 MNHEY, CDR2 SVGAGI. The CDR3 has 15 amino acids. V dropped 0 bases and J dropped 4 bases, with 7 bases sitting between them. The CDR3 DNA follows: TGTGCCAGCAGTTACTCGCGAGGATATAATTCACCCCTCCACTTT. This translates into CASSYSRGYNSPLHF.

The chain has TRBV11-3 and TRBJ2-5, with 15 bases lining up with TRBD2. The CDR3 runs 16 residues. Per germline, CDR1 SGHNT and CDR2 YENEEA. Losses at the gene ends were 3 bases for V and 2 bases for J; bases not matched to a gene: 1. The CDR3 loop is CASSLGTSGGQETQYF. The CDR3 DNA sequence: TGTGCCAGCAGCTTGGGGACTAGCGGGGGGCAAGAGACCCAGTACTTC. Using reference TRBV11-3 and TRBJ2-5 for the parts outside the CDR3, the full variable domain is EAGVVQSPRYKIIEKKQPVAFWCNPISGHNTLYWYLQNLGQGPELLIRYENEEAVDDSQLPKDRFSAERLKGVDSTLKIQPAELGDSAVYLCASSLGTSGGQETQYFGPGTRLLVL.

This clone was counted only a few times. V usage is TRBV5-1 and J usage is TRBJ2-5; 12 positions agree with TRBD2. The CDR3 runs to 15 residues. Germline loops: CDR1 SGHRS, CDR2 YFSETQ. V dropped 4 bases and J dropped 2; count of bases not matched to a gene: 3. In DNA form, the CDR3 reads TGCGCCAGCAGCCTCGGGACTAGCGGGCAAGAGACCCAGTACTTC. This gives the protein CASSLGTSGQETQYF.

The J gene is TRBJ1-5, the V gene TRBV30, with a weak D call TRBD1 (6 bases). In germline, CDR1 is GTSNPN, CDR2 SVGIG (reference sequence). Trimming cost V 3 bases and J 7 bases, with 22 bases left between them. The CDR3 totals 16 residues. CDR3 nucleotides: TGTGCCTGGAGCACCAGGGGCAACCTCGGGGGGCAGCCCCAGCATTTT. Protein: CAWSTRGNLGGQPQHF.